These T cell receptor beta chains were read from a single sample in a study of identical twins. TCRdb re-analysed the 5' RACE reads in MiXCR, keeping a single row per CDR3 protein. The sample shows 200,000 to 300,000 distinct CDR3 sequences, around 7% of them seen only once. Another study also made use of these data, one on yellow fever vaccine responses in identical twins.

The sequenced sample was memory (CD45RO+) T cells sorted from blood. The receptors stem from a woman aged 18-29 years in good health. The CDR3 runs from the conserved cysteine through the conserved F or W. The D gene is left open where the match is weak. The size entry is marked missing in some rows and otherwise reads once, few, many or a size class.

clone size | J gene | V gene | D gene | CDR3 protein | CDR3 DNA
few | TRBJ2-1 | TRBV20-1 | TRBD2 | CSARDSVSGGPGNEQFF | TGCAGTGCTAGAGATTCTGTTTCGGGGGGTCCTGGCAATGAGCAGTTCTTC
many | TRBJ1-1 | TRBV12-3/TRBV12-4 | - | CASGPGAEGTTEAFF | TGTGCCAGCGGACCGGGGGCAGAAGGAACAACTGAAGCTTTCTTT
many | TRBJ2-1 | TRBV6-1 | TRBD2 | CASRPAGGSSYNEQFF | TGTGCCAGCAGACCAGCGGGGGGGAGCTCCTACAATGAGCAGTTCTTC
- | TRBJ2-3 | TRBV3-1 | TRBD1 | CASSRTGAPTDTQYF | TGTGCCAGCAGCCGGACAGGGGCCCCCACAGATACGCAGTATTTT
many | TRBJ1-6 | TRBV5-1 | TRBD1 | CASSWDRLSSYNSPLHF | TGCGCCAGCAGCTGGGACAGGTTGAGCTCCTATAATTCACCCCTCCACTTT
many | TRBJ2-1 | TRBV5-1 | TRBD1 | CASSLVVTGYNEQFF | TGCGCCAGCAGCTTGGTAGTGACAGGGTACAATGAGCAGTTCTTC
- | TRBJ2-7 | TRBV20-1 | - | CSARAAAVRTSSYEQYF | TGCAGTGCTAGAGCCGCGGCGGTGCGAACGAGCTCCTACGAGCAGTACTTC
few | TRBJ2-2 | TRBV7-9 | - | CASSKGQNTGELFF | TGTGCCAGCAGCAAGGGACAGAACACCGGGGAGCTGTTTTTT
- | TRBJ2-3 | TRBV11-2 | TRBD2 | CASRRGLAGEASTDTQYF | TGTGCCAGCAGGCGCGGACTAGCGGGGGAGGCGAGCACAGATACGCAGTATTTT
many | TRBJ1-6 | TRBV15 | - | CATSRDNRSSYNSPLHF | TGTGCCACCAGCAGAGATAATAGGAGCTCCTATAATTCACCCCTCCACTTT
few | TRBJ2-5 | TRBV7-6 | TRBD2 | CASSLAVGLAETQYF | TGTGCCAGCAGCTTAGCTGTGGGACTAGCGGAAACCCAGTACTTC
many | TRBJ2-1 | TRBV3-1 | - | CASSQGRLLGNEQFF | TGTGCCAGCAGCCAAGGTCGGCTCCTAGGGAATGAGCAGTTCTTC
few | TRBJ2-1 | TRBV18 | TRBD2 | CASSPGLAITEQFF | TGTGCCAGCTCGCCGGGACTAGCTATTACTGAGCAGTTCTTC
many | TRBJ2-5 | TRBV7-9 | - | CASSLRIGEPQETQYF | TGTGCCAGCAGCTTACGAATCGGGGAGCCCCAAGAGACCCAGTACTTC
- | TRBJ2-7 | TRBV6-6 | - | CASTRGSSYEQYF | TGTGCCAGCACACGGGGGTCCTCCTACGAGCAGTACTTC
many | TRBJ2-1 | TRBV5-1 | - | CASSFWQGYNEQFF | TGCGCCAGCAGCTTTTGGCAGGGATACAATGAGCAGTTCTTC
few | TRBJ1-4 | TRBV2 | - | CASRGGRIEKLFF | TGTGCCAGCAGAGGCGGACGGATTGAAAAACTGTTTTTT
few | TRBJ2-1 | TRBV4-2 | TRBD2 | CASSQGLAGGFNEQFF | TGTGCCAGCAGCCAAGGACTAGCGGGGGGGTTCAATGAGCAGTTCTTC
few | TRBJ2-2 | TRBV7-2 | TRBD2 | CASRPPAGSAGELFF | TGTGCCAGCAGGCCCCCAGCGGGGAGTGCCGGGGAGCTGTTTTTT
many | TRBJ1-3 | TRBV6-1 | - | CASGGRSSSGNTIYF | TGTGCCAGCGGGGGTCGGTCTTCCTCTGGAAACACCATATATTTT
many | TRBJ1-5 | TRBV12-3/TRBV12-4 | - | CASSLMDNKPQHF | TGTGCCAGCAGTCTGATGGACAACAAGCCCCAGCATTTT
many | TRBJ2-6 | TRBV19 | TRBD2 | CASSIVGLAFGANVLTF | TGTGCCAGTAGTATTGTGGGACTAGCGTTTGGGGCCAACGTCCTGACTTTC
- | TRBJ2-3 | TRBV4-2 | TRBD2 | CASSPQLAGPDTQYF | TGTGCCAGCAGCCCCCAACTAGCGGGGCCAGATACGCAGTATTTT
many | TRBJ2-3 | TRBV29-1 | TRBD2 | CSVTAISSGPTDTQYF | TGCAGCGTTACAGCGATTTCTAGCGGCCCCACAGATACGCAGTATTTT
few | TRBJ2-1 | TRBV5-5 | - | CASSLSVYNEQFF | TGTGCCAGCAGCTTGTCCGTGTACAATGAGCAGTTCTTC
many | TRBJ2-1 | TRBV29-1 | - | CSGGARPAFDEQFF | TGCAGCGGCGGTGCCAGGCCGGCCTTCGATGAGCAGTTCTTC
few | TRBJ1-3 | TRBV20-1 | - | CSARSFSPGNTIYF | TGCAGTGCTAGAAGTTTCTCGCCTGGAAACACCATATATTTT
- | TRBJ1-6 | TRBV5-6 | - | CASTRQGLYSPLHF | TGTGCCAGCACCCGCCAGGGCCTTTATTCACCCCTCCACTTT
- | TRBJ2-2 | TRBV5-8 | - | CASSLLQGYTGELFF | TGTGCCAGCAGCTTGCTACAGGGTTACACCGGGGAGCTGTTTTTT
many | TRBJ2-5 | TRBV5-1 | - | CASSNTGLRETQYF | TGCGCCAGCAGCAATACAGGGTTACGGGAGACCCAGTACTTC
few | TRBJ2-6 | TRBV12-3/TRBV12-4 | - | CASSGNTGGANVLTF | TGTGCCAGCAGTGGTAATACGGGGGGGGCCAACGTCCTGACTTTC
few | TRBJ2-2 | TRBV6-5 | TRBD2 | CASSLEAGGPGELFF | TGTGCCAGCAGTTTGGAAGCGGGGGGTCCCGGGGAGCTGTTTTTT
few | TRBJ2-7 | TRBV7-8 | - | CASSLRSAVPYEQYF | TGTGCCAGCAGCTTACGAAGCGCCGTGCCCTACGAGCAGTACTTC
- | TRBJ1-5 | TRBV4-1 | TRBD1 | CASSQDGTGRYSNQPQHF | TGCGCCAGCAGCCAAGATGGGACAGGGAGGTATAGCAATCAGCCCCAGCATTTT
many | TRBJ1-2 | TRBV10-3 | - | CAISESDRTVYGYTF | TGTGCCATCAGTGAGTCGGATCGGACAGTCTATGGCTACACCTTC
- | TRBJ1-6 | TRBV5-6 | - | CASSTSTGSLHF | TGTGCCAGCAGTACTTCTACAGGGTCCCTCCACTTT
many | TRBJ2-7 | TRBV7-6 | - | CASSLEGGGYEQYF | TGTGCCAGCAGCTTAGAAGGAGGAGGGTACGAGCAGTACTTC
- | TRBJ1-6 | TRBV6-2/TRBV6-3 | - | CASSPGGEASPLHF | TGTGCCAGCAGTCCCGGCGGGGAGGCTTCACCCCTCCACTTT
many | TRBJ2-3 | TRBV6-1 | TRBD1 | CASSQTRGHGDTQYF | TGTGCCAGCAGTCAAACCAGGGGGCATGGAGATACGCAGTATTTT
- | TRBJ1-1 | TRBV9 | TRBD1 | CASSEGQATEAFF | TGTGCCAGCAGCGAGGGACAGGCGACTGAAGCTTTCTTT
many | TRBJ2-7 | TRBV7-8 | TRBD2 | CASSPREGRASYEQYF | TGTGCCAGCAGCCCAAGGGAGGGGCGAGCATCCTACGAGCAGTACTTC